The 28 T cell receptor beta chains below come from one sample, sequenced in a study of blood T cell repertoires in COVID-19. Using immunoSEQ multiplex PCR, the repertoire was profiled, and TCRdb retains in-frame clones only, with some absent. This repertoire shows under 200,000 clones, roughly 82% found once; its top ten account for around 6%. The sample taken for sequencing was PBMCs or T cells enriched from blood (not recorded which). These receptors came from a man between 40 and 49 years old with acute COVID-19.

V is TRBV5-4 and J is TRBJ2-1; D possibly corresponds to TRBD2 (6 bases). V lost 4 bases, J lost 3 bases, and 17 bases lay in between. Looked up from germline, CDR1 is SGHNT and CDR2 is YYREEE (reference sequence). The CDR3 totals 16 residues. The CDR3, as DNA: TGTGCCAGCAGCACCATGACTAGTCGGGACTACAATGAGCAGTTCTTC. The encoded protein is CASSTMTSRDYNEQFF.

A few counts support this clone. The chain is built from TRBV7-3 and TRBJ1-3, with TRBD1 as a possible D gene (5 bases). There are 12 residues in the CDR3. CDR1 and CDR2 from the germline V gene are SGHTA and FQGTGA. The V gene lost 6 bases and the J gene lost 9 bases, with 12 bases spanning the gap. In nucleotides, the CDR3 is TGTGCCAGCAGTGGGGCCGGGGGCACCATATATTTT. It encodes CASSGAGGTIYF.

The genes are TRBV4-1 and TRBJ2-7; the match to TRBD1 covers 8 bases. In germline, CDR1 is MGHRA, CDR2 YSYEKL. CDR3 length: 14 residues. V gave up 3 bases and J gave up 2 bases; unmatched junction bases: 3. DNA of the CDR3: TGCGCCAGCAGCCATAGCAGGGGGCCCTACGAGCAGTACTTC. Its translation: CASSHSRGPYEQYF.

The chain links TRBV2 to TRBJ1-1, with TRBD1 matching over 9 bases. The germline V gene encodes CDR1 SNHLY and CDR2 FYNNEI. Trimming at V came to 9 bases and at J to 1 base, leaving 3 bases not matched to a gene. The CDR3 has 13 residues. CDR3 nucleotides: TGTGCCAGAATGGGACAGGGGAACACTGAAGCTTTCTTT. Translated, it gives CARMGQGNTEAFF.

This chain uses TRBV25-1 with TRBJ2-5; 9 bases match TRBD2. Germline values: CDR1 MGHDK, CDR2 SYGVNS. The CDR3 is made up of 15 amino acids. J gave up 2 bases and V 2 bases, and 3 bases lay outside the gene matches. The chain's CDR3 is CASSELAGLQETQYF. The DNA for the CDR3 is TGTGCCAGCAGTGAACTAGCGGGGCTACAAGAGACCCAGTACTTC.

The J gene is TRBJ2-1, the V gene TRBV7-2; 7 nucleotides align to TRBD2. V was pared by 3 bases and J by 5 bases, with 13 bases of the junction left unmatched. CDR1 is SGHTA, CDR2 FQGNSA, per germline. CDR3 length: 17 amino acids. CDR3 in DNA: TGTGCCAGCAGCTTCCGGACTAGAGCAGCGATTGACAATGAGCAGTTCTTC. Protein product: CASSFRTRAAIDNEQFF.

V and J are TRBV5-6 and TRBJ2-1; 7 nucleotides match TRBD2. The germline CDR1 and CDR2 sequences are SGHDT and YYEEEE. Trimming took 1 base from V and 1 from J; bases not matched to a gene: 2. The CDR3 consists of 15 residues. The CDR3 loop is CASSLLAESYNEQFF. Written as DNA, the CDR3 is TGTGCCAGCAGCTTGCTAGCGGAGTCCTACAATGAGCAGTTCTTC.

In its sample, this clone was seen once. CDR3 loop: CASSHPPGQKTEGEQFF. CDR3 sequence (DNA): TGTGCCAGCAGTCACCCACCGGGACAGAAAACGGAGGGTGAGCAGTTCTTC. The chain joins TRBV28 to TRBJ2-1, with D perhaps TRBD1 (7 bases). Trimming removed 5 bases at V and 9 bases at J, with 26 bases between. Germline V lookup: CDR1 MDHEN, CDR2 SYDVKM. The CDR3 is 17 amino acids.

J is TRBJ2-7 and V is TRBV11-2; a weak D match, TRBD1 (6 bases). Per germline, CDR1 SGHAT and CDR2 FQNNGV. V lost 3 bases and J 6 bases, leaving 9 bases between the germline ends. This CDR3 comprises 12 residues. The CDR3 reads CASSFSGVEQYF. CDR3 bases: TGTGCCAGCAGCTTCTCAGGGGTCGAGCAGTACTTC.

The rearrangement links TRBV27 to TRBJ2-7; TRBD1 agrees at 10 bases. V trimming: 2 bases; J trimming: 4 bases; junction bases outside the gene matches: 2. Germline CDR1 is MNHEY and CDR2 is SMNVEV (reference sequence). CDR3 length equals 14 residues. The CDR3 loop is CASSLRQGAYEQYF. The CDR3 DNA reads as TGTGCCAGCAGTTTACGACAGGGGGCTTACGAGCAGTACTTC.

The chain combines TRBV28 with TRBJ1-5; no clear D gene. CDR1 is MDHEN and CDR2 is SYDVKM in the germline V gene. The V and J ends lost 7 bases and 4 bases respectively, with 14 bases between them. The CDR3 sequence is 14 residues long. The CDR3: CASNRGGTNQPQHF. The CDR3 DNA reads TGTGCCAGCAACCGGGGAGGTACGAATCAGCCCCAGCATTTT. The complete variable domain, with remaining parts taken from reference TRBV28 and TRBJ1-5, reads DVKVTQSSRYLVKRTGEKVFLECVQDMDHENMFWYRQDPGLGLRLIYFSYDVKMKEKGDIPEGYSVSREKKERFSLILESASTNQTSMYLCASNRGGTNQPQHFGDGTRLSIL.

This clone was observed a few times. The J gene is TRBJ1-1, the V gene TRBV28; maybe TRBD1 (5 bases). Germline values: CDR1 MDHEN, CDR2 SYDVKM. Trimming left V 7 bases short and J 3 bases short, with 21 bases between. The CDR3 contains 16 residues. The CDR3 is CASNLQGKAEYTEAFF. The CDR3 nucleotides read TGTGCCAGCAACCTGCAGGGAAAGGCTGAGTACACTGAAGCTTTCTTT.

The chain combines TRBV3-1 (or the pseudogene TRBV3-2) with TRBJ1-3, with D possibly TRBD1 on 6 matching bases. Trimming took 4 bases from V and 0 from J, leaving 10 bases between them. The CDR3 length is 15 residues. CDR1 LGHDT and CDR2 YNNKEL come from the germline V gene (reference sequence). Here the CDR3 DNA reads TGTGCCAGCAGCCTTAGGACAGTCTCTGGAAACACCATATATTTT. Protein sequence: CASSLRTVSGNTIYF.

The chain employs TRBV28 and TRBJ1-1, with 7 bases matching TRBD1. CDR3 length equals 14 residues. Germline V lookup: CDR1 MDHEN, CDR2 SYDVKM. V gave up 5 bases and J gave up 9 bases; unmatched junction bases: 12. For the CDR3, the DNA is TGTGCCAGCAGTCCATCGGGGACAGTAACTAAAGCTTTCTTT. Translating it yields CASSPSGTVTKAFF.

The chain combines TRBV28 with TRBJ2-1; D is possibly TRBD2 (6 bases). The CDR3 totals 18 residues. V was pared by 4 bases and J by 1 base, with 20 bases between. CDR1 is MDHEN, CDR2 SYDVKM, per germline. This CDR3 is CASSSRSRFGGSYNEQFF. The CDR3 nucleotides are TGTGCCAGCAGTTCACGGAGCCGCTTTGGGGGGTCCTACAATGAGCAGTTCTTC.

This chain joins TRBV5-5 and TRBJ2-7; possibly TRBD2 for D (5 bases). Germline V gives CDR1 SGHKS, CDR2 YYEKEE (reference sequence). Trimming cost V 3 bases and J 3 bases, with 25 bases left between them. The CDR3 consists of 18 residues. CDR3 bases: TGTGCCAGCAGCTGGGAGAGTCGATCTCGGACTCTCTTCTACGAGCAGTACTTC. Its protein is CASSWESRSRTLFYEQYF.

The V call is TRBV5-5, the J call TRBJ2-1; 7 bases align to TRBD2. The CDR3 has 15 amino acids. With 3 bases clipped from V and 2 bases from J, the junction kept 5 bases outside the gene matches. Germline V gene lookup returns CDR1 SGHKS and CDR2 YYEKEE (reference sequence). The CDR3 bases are TGTGCCAGCAGCTCCCTAGCGGCAACCTACAATGAGCAGTTCTTC. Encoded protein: CASSSLAATYNEQFF.

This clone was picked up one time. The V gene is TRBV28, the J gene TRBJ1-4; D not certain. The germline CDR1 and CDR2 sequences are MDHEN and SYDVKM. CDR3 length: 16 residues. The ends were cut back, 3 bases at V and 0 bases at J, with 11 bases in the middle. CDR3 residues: CASSFRRTTTNEKLFF. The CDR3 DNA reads TGTGCCAGCAGTTTTAGGAGGACCACAACTAATGAAAAACTGTTTTTT.

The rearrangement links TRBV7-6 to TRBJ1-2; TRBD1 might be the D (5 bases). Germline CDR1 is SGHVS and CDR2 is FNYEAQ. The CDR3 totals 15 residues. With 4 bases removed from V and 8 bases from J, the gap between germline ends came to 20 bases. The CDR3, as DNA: TGTGCCAGCAGCTCGCTCGGGGCGGGGGAAGACGGCTACACCTTC. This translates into CASSSLGAGEDGYTF.

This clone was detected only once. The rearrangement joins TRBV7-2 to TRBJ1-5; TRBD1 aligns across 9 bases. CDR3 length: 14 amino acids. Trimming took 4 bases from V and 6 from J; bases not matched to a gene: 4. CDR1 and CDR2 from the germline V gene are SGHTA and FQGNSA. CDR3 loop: CASSSTGGFQPQHF. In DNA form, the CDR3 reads TGTGCCAGCAGCTCCACAGGGGGCTTTCAGCCCCAGCATTTT.

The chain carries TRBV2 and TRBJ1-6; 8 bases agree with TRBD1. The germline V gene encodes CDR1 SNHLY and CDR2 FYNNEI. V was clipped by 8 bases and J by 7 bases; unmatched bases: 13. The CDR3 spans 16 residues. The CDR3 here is CASGSRGSGGNSPLHF. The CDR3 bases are TGTGCCAGCGGCTCCAGAGGTTCAGGGGGCAATTCACCCCTCCACTTT. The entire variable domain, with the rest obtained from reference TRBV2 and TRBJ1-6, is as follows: EPEVTQTPSHQVTQMGQEVILRCVPISNHLYFYWYRQILGQKVEFLVSFYNNEISEKSEIFDDQFSVERPDGSNFTLKIRSTKLEDSAMYFCASGSRGSGGNSPLHFGNGTRLTVT.

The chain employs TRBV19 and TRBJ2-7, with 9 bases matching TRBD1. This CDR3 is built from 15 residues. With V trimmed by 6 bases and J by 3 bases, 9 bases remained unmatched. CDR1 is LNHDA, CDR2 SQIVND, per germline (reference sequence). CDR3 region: CASRESGTGIYEQYF. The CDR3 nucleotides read TGTGCCAGTAGGGAATCCGGGACAGGGATCTACGAGCAGTACTTC.

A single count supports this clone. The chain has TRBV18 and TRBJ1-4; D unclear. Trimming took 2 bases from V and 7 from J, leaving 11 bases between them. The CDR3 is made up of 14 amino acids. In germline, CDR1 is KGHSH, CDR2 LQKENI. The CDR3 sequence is CASSPVLAAEKLFF. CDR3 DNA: TGTGCCAGCTCACCAGTTCTGGCGGCTGAAAAACTGTTTTTT. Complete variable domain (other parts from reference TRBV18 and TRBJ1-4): NAGVMQNPRHLVRRRGQEARLRCSPMKGHSHVYWYRQLPEEGLKFMVYLQKENIIDESGMPKERFSAEFPKEGPSILRIQQVVRGDSAAYFCASSPVLAAEKLFFGSGTQLSVL.

CDR3 protein: CASSLTGGATYEQYF. The CDR3 region has the DNA TGCGCCAGCAGCCTCACCGGGGGGGCCACCTACGAGCAGTACTTC. The chain is built from TRBV4-3 and TRBJ2-7; 8 nucleotides agree with TRBD2. J was trimmed by 2 bases and V by 4 bases; bases with no gene match: 7. Germline CDR1 is LGHNA and CDR2 is YSLEER. The CDR3 is 15 amino acids.

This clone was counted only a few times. The CDR3 sequence is CASSLQDGSYEQYF. In DNA form, the CDR3 reads TGTGCCAGCAGCCTACAGGACGGATCCTACGAGCAGTACTTC. The chain is built from TRBV5-5 and TRBJ2-7; D perhaps matches TRBD1 (5 bases). From germline, CDR1 is SGHKS and CDR2 YYEKEE (reference sequence). The CDR3 contains 14 residues. V was shortened by 4 bases and J by 1 base, with 12 bases between the two germline ends.

Here the CDR3 DNA reads TGTGCCAGCAGCCCCCTGGGACTAGGCAATGAGCAGTTCTTC. Amino acid sequence: CASSPLGLGNEQFF. This chain connects TRBV9 to TRBJ2-1; 8 bases are shared with TRBD2. The CDR3 has 14 amino acids. V was clipped by 4 bases and J by 6 bases; unmatched bases: 6. Per germline, CDR1 SGDLS and CDR2 YYNGEE.

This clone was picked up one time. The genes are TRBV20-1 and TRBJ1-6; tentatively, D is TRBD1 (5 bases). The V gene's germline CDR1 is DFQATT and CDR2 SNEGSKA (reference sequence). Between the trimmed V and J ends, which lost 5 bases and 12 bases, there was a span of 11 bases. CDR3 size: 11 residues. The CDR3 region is CSAARREPLHF. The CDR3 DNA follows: TGCAGTGCTGCGCGCAGGGAACCCCTCCACTTT.

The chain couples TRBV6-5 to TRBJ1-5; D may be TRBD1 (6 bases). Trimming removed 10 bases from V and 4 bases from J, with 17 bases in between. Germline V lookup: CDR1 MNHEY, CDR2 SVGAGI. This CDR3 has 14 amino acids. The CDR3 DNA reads TGTGCCACAACAAAGGGACAAAGAAATCAGCCCCAGCATTTT. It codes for CATTKGQRNQPQHF.